This T cell receptor (beta chain) was sequenced for a study of regulatory T cells in long-lasting Graves disease. This clonotype occurred a few times. Arm-PCR of CDR3 regions and iRepertoire HTBI primers were the basis on which TCR beta libraries were built. Each CDR3 protein is one row after TCRdb ran MiXCR on the multiplex PCR reads. The sample holds 370,000 or so distinct CDR3 sequences; roughly 16% are singletons and the top ten take around 21%. Deletions cut 4 bases from V and 9 bases from J, with 16 bases between. The CDR3 length is 14 residues. The V gene's germline CDR1 is LGHDT and CDR2 YNNKEL (reference sequence). Stated time point: newly diagnosed GD, antithyroid drugs for less than 3 months. PBMCs were the source of the RNA used for TCR sequencing. This same sample was also part of a study on T cells in Graves' hyperthyroidism and ophthalmopathy. As reported in that work: Blood also carried most thyroid clonotypes expanded above 0.001.

Material: peripheral blood mononuclear cells (PBMCs), obtained at new diagnosis, from a patient treated with antithyroid drugs. The clonotype was recovered from a woman aged 18-29 years with Graves disease. The rearrangement links TRBV3-1 to TRBJ2-4, with D uncertain. CDR3: CASSLQPSPGIQYF. The DNA of the CDR3 is TGTGCCAGCAGCCTACAACCGAGCCCTGGCATTCAGTACTTC.